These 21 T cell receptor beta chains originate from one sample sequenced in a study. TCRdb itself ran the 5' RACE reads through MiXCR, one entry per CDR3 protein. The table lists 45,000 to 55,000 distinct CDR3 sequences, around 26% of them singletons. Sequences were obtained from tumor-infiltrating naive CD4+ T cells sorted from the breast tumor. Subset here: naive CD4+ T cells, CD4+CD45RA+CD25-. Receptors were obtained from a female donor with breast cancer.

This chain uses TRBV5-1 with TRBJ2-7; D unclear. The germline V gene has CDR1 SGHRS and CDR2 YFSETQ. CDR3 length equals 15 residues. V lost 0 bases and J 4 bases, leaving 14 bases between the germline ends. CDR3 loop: CASSLGQVSSYEQYV. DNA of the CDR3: TGCGCCAGCAGCTTGGGGCAGGTCTCATCGTACGAGCAGTACGTC.

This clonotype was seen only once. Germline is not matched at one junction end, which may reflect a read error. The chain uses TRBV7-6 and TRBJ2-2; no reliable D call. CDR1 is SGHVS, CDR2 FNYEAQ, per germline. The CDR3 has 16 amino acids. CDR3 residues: CASSLAPFAPRGVLFF. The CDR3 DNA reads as TGTGCCAGCAGCTTAGCGCCGTTTGCGCCCCGTGGGGTGCTGTTTTTT.

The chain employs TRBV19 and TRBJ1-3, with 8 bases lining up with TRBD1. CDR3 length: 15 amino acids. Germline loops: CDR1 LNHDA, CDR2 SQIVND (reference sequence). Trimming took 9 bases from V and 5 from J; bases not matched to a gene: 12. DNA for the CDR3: TGTGCCAGGAGGATGACCGGGACAGGAAGAAACACCATATATTTT. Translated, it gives CARRMTGTGRNTIYF. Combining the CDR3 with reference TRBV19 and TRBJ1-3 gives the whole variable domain DGGITQSPKYLFRKEGQNVTLSCEQNLNHDAMYWYRQDPGQGLRLIYYSQIVNDFQKGDIAEGYSVSREKKESFPLTVTSAQKNPTAFYLCARRMTGTGRNTIYFGEGSWLTVV.

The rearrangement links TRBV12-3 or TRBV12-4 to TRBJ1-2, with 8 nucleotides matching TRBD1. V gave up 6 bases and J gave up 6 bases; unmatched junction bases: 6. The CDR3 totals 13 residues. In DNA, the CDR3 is TGTGCCAGCAGCTATACAGGGGGTCATGGCTACACCTTC. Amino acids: CASSYTGGHGYTF.

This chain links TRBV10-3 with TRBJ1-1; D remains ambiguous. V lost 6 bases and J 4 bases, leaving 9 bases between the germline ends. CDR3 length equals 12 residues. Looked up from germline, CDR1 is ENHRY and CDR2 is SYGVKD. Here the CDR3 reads CAIRSMGTEAFF. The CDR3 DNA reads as TGTGCCATCAGATCGATGGGCACTGAAGCTTTCTTT.

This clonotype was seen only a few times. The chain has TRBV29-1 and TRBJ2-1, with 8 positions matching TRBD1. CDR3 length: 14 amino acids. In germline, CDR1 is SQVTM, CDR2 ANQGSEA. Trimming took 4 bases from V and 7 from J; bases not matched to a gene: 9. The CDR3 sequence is CSVGTRGQRNEQFF. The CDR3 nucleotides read TGCAGCGTTGGCACCAGGGGGCAGAGAAATGAGCAGTTCTTC.

The CDR3 sequence is CASRPQFSGANVLTF. DNA for the CDR3: TGTGCCAGCAGGCCACAGTTCTCTGGGGCCAACGTCCTGACTTTC. The chain has TRBV7-2 and TRBJ2-6; no firm D call. CDR3 length: 15 amino acids. V lost 6 bases and J 0 bases, leaving 9 bases between the germline ends. The germline V gene has CDR1 SGHTA and CDR2 FQGNSA.

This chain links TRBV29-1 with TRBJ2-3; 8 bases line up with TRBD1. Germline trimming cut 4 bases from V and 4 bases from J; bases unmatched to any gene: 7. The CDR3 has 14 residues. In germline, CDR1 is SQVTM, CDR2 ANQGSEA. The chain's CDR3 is CSVAQGGMADTQYF. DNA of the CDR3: TGCAGCGTTGCACAGGGGGGTATGGCAGATACGCAGTATTTT.

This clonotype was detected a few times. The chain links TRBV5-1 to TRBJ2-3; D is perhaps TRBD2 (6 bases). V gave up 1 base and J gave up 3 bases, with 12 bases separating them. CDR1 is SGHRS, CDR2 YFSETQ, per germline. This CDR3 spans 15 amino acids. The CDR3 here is CASSLLGGSTDTQYF. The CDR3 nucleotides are TGCGCCAGCAGCTTGTTGGGGGGATCGACAGATACGCAGTATTTT.

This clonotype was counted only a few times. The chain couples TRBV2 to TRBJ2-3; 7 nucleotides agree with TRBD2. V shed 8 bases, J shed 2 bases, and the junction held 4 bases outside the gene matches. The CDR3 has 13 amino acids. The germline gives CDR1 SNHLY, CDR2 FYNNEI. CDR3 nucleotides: TGTGCCAGCGGGAGGGCCTTCACAGATACGCAGTATTTT. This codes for CASGRAFTDTQYF.

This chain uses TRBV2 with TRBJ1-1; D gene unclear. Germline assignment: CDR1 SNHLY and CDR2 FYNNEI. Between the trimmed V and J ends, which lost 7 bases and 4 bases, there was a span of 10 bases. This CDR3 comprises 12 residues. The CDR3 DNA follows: TGTGCCAGCATTTCCGTCGGCACTGAAGCTTTCTTT. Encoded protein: CASISVGTEAFF.

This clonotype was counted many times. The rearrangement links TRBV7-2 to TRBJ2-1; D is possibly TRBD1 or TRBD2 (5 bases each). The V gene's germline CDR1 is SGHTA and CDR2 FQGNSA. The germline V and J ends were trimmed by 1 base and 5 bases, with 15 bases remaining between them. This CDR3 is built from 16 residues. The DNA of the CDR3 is TGTGCCAGCAGCTTAGTCGGGGCTTCCCTAAACAATGAGCAGTTCTTC. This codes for CASSLVGASLNNEQFF.

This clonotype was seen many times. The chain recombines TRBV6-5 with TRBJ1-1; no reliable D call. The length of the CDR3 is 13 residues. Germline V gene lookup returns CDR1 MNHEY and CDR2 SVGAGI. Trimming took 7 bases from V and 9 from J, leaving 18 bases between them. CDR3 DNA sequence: TGTGCCAGCACTGCAGTTTGGGATTCTAAAGCTTTCTTT. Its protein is CASTAVWDSKAFF.

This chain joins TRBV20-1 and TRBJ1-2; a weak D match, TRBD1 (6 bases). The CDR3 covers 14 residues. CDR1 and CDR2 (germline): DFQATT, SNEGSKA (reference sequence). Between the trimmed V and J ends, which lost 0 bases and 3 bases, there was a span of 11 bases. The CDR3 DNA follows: TGCAGTGCTAGAGAAGGGGACACTTACTATGGCTACACCTTC. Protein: CSAREGDTYYGYTF.

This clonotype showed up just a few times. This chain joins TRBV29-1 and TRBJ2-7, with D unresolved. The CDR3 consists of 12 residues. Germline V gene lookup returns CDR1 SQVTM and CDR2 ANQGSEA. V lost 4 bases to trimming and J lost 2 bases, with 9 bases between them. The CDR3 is CSVGRNPYEQYF. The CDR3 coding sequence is TGCAGCGTTGGGCGTAACCCCTACGAGCAGTACTTC.

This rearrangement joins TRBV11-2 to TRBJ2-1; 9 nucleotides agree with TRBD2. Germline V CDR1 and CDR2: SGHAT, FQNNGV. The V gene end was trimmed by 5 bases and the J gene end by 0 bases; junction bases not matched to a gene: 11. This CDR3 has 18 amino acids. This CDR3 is CASSIMAGGPGSYNEQFF. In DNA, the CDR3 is TGTGCCAGCAGCATCATGGCGGGAGGGCCGGGCTCCTACAATGAGCAGTTCTTC. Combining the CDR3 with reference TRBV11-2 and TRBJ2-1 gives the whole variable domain EAGVAQSPRYKIIEKRQSVAFWCNPISGHATLYWYQQILGQGPKLLIQFQNNGVVDDSQLPKDRFSAERLKGVDSTLKIQPAKLEDSAVYLCASSIMAGGPGSYNEQFFGPGTRLTVL.

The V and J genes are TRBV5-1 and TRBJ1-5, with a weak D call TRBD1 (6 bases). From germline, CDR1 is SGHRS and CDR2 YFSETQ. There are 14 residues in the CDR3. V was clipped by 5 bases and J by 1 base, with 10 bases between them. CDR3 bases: TGCGCCAGCAGTGACGGACAGAGCAATCAGCCCCAGCATTTT. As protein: CASSDGQSNQPQHF.

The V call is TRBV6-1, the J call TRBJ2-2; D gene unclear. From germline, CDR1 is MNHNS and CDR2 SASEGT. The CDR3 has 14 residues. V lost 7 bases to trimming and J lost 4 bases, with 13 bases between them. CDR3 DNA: TGTGCCAGCATTCCCCGGTCAGGCACCGGGGAGCTGTTTTTT. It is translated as CASIPRSGTGELFF.

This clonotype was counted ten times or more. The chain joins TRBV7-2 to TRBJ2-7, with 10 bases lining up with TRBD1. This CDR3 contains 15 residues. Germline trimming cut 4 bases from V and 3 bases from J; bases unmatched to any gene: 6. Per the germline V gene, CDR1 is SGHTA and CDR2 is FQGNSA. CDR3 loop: CASSSPTGGHYEQYF. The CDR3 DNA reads TGTGCCAGCAGCTCGCCGACAGGGGGCCACTACGAGCAGTACTTC. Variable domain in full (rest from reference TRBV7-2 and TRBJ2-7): GAGVSQSPSNKVTEKGKDVELRCDPISGHTALYWYRQSLGQGLEFLIYFQGNSAPDKSGLPSDRFSAERTGGSVSTLTIQRTQQEDSAVYLCASSSPTGGHYEQYFGPGTRLTVT.

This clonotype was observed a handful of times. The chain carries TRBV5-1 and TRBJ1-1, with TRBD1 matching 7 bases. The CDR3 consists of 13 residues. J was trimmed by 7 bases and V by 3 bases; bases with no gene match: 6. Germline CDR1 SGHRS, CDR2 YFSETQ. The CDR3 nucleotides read TGCGCCAGCAGCTCGGACAGGAGCAATGAAGCTTTCTTT. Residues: CASSSDRSNEAFF.

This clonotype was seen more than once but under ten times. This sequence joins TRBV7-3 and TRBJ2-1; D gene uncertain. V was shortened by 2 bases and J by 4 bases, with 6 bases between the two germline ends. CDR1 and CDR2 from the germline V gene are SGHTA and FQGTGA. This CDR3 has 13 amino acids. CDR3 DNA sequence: TGTGCCAGCAGCTTACTCGGTTACAATGAGCAGTTCTTC. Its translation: CASSLLGYNEQFF.